This T cell receptor beta chain was found in a study of vaccination and CD4 T cells after COVID-19. Overall study results and limits: It was observed that, in convalescent patients, a median around 88% of reactive clones arose only post-vaccination.

Points on this clonotype: Its antigen remains unknown.

With the Oncomine TCR Beta short-read assay, DNA from cultured CD4+ T cells was sequenced. The source of extracted genomic DNA was cultured CD4+ T cells. TCRdb analysed the PCR reads with MiXCR anew, one entry per CDR3 protein. The data hold about 10,000 distinct CDR3 sequences, with about 77% observed a single time. V gave up 5 bases and J gave up 1 base; unmatched junction bases: 5. CDR3 size: 15 residues. CDR1 is SGHAT, CDR2 FQNNGV, per germline. As to treatment: roughly 11-day PBMC culture with coronavirus spike peptide pools or control peptides (ViraFEST assay). Before Alpha, Beta and Delta appeared in the US, convalescents tested positive (March–late 2020).

The origin of this receptor is a human donor who had recovered from COVID-19. Sequenced sample: CD4+ T cells from blood, cultured in vitro. The chain links TRBV11-2 to TRBJ1-1; 9 bases are a match to TRBD1. CDR3 in DNA: TGTGCCAGCAGCCCACAACAGGGGGCGAACACTGAAGCTTTCTTT. It is translated as CASSPQQGANTEAFF.